The 20 T cell receptor beta chains below all came from one sample that was sequenced in a study of T cell repertoires in cytomegalovirus infection. TCRdb passed the reads through MiXCR, listing each CDR3 protein once. The table includes a few hundred thousand distinct CDR3 sequences, 8% to 9.5% detected once. The specimen sequenced was PBMCs. The receptors originated from a human donor in good health (CMV status not recorded). Some clones in this sample may be carry-over from other donors' samples.

V and J are TRBV19 and TRBJ1-1; a weak D match, TRBD1 (6 bases). The CDR3 contains 12 residues. Germline V lookup: CDR1 LNHDA, CDR2 SQIVND (reference sequence). The V end lost 7 bases, the J end lost 3 bases, and 9 bases lay between the germline ends. In DNA, the CDR3 is TGTGCCAGTACAGGGGCCTACACTGAAGCTTTCTTT. Residues: CASTGAYTEAFF.

This chain uses TRBV27 with TRBJ2-7; 7 nucleotides line up with TRBD1. There are 14 residues in the CDR3. Germline CDR1 is MNHEY and CDR2 is SMNVEV (reference sequence). The junction had 12 bases not matched to a gene; V was cut back by 8 bases and J by 5 bases. DNA of the CDR3: TGTGCCAGCGGACCGCTACAGGGGAGAAACGAGCAGTACTTC. Residues: CASGPLQGRNEQYF.

This clonotype was picked up many times. The chain has TRBV7-2 and TRBJ2-7; 10 bases map to TRBD1. The CDR3 loop spans 16 amino acids. Trimming cost V 5 bases and J 5 bases; bases outside gene matches: 12. Germline loops: CDR1 SGHTA, CDR2 FQGNSA. The CDR3: CASSQSRDRGLNEQYF. CDR3 in DNA: TGTGCCAGCAGCCAATCACGGGACAGGGGTCTGAACGAGCAGTACTTC.

V usage is TRBV15 and J usage is TRBJ2-5, with D possibly matching TRBD1 (6 bases). Trimming cost V 8 bases and J 1 base, with 11 bases left between them. Germline CDR1 reads LNHNV; CDR2 reads YYDKDF (reference sequence). The CDR3 is made up of 13 amino acids. The CDR3 spells CATRPDSQETQYF. In DNA form, the CDR3 reads TGTGCCACCCGCCCGGACAGCCAAGAGACCCAGTACTTC.

The table lists this clonotype with many counts. The chain joins TRBV7-2 to TRBJ2-1, with 8 bases matching TRBD2. The CDR3 covers 17 residues. The V segment lost 1 base and the J segment 6 bases; nucleotides outside the gene matches: 11. CDR1 and CDR2 from the germline V gene are SGHTA and FQGNSA. This CDR3 reads CASSLVGSGSWGNEQFF. The CDR3 bases are TGTGCCAGCAGCTTAGTTGGAAGCGGGAGCTGGGGCAATGAGCAGTTCTTC.

The chain links TRBV27 to TRBJ2-1; TRBD1 is a possible D gene (5 bases). The CDR3 is made up of 13 amino acids. Germline V gene data show CDR1 as MNHEY and CDR2 as SMNVEV (reference sequence). Trimming stripped 1 base from V and 7 bases from J, with 8 bases between. CDR3: CASSLWQGNEQFF. DNA of the CDR3: TGTGCCAGCAGTTTATGGCAGGGAAATGAGCAGTTCTTC.

A few counts support this clonotype. The chain recombines TRBV11-2 with TRBJ2-1, with D possibly TRBD1 on 6 matching bases. Germline-derived CDR1 and CDR2 are SGHAT and FQNNGV. This CDR3 region has 12 residues. Trimming removed 6 bases from V and 11 bases from J, with 14 bases in between. The CDR3 loop reads CASSKQGEKQFF. The CDR3 DNA is TGTGCCAGCAGTAAACAGGGCGAAAAGCAGTTCTTC.

The CDR3 region has the DNA TGTGCCAGTAACGACCTCGCTGGGGCCAACGTCCTGACTTTC. Protein product: CASNDLAGANVLTF. The genes are TRBV19 and TRBJ2-6; D remains ambiguous. The CDR3 has 14 residues. Looked up from germline, CDR1 is LNHDA and CDR2 is SQIVND (reference sequence). Trimming cost V 7 bases and J 2 bases, with 9 bases left between them.

At least ten counts were recorded for this clonotype. The V gene is TRBV4-2, the J gene TRBJ1-5; D gene uncertain. The CDR3 consists of 15 residues. The V gene's germline CDR1 is LGHNA and CDR2 YNFKEQ. Trimming shortened V by 4 bases and J by 7 bases, and 17 bases separated the two germline ends. The CDR3 region has the DNA TGTGCCAGCAGCCCCCGGTGGGCGGATGGCCAGCCCCAGCATTTT. Translation gives CASSPRWADGQPQHF.

This clonotype showed up just a few times. The chain couples TRBV6-6 to TRBJ2-7, with 9 nucleotides matching TRBD2. Per the germline V gene, CDR1 is MNHNY and CDR2 is SVGAGI (reference sequence). Trimming removed 4 bases from V and 7 bases from J; junction bases left unmatched: 29. The CDR3 covers 21 residues. DNA of the CDR3: TGTGCCAGCAGTTTCAAGTGGTCGGCGGGACTAGCTATATCTGGGCAACGAGAGCAGTACTTC. It codes for CASSFKWSAGLAISGQREQYF.

CDR3 nucleotides: TGTGCCAGCAATCCCAGGACTAGCGGGAGGAGAATCACCGGGGAGCTGTTTTTT. Residues: CASNPRTSGRRITGELFF. V gene TRBV6-2 or TRBV6-3 combines with J gene TRBJ2-2, with 14 bases matching TRBD2. The CDR3 loop spans 18 amino acids. V was clipped by 7 bases and J by 4 bases; unmatched bases: 11. Germline CDR1 reads MNHEY; CDR2 reads SVGEGT.

This clonotype was seen only a few times. Here the CDR3 DNA reads TGTGCCAGCAGTTTAATCGCTAGTCAGAAGACCCAGTACTTC. Translation gives CASSLIASQKTQYF. The chain recombines TRBV12-3 or TRBV12-4 with TRBJ2-5; D remains unclear. This CDR3 is 14 amino acids long. V was shortened by 2 bases and J by 6 bases, with 13 bases between the two germline ends.

V gene TRBV12-3 or TRBV12-4 combines with J gene TRBJ1-6; the D gene is possibly TRBD1 (6 bases). V lost 6 bases, J lost 5 bases, and 11 bases lay in between. The CDR3 sequence is 14 residues long. The CDR3 sequence: CASSGQTNNSPLHF. The CDR3 bases are TGTGCCAGCAGCGGACAGACCAATAATTCACCCCTCCACTTT.

The V and J genes are TRBV2 and TRBJ2-3, with TRBD2 matching over 8 bases. Germline V gene sequence: CDR1 SNHLY, CDR2 FYNNEI. This CDR3 has 15 amino acids. V shed 3 bases and J 5 bases; nucleotides not matched to a gene: 7. CDR3 DNA: TGTGCCAGCAGTGATCAGCGGGGGCGTGGAGATACGCAGTATTTT. It codes for CASSDQRGRGDTQYF.

The chain recombines TRBV12-3 or TRBV12-4 with TRBJ1-1; D might be TRBD1 (6 bases). CDR3 length: 13 amino acids. V lost 4 bases and J 6 bases, leaving 12 bases between the germline ends. The chain's CDR3 is CASSWRGGAEAFF. The DNA of the CDR3 is TGTGCCAGCAGTTGGCGAGGGGGTGCTGAAGCTTTCTTT.

This rearrangement joins TRBV6-2 or TRBV6-3 to TRBJ1-2; possibly TRBD1 for D (5 bases). The germline V gene encodes CDR1 MNHEY and CDR2 SVGEGT. The CDR3 has 13 residues. V was clipped by 6 bases and J by 6 bases, with 14 bases between them. The DNA for the CDR3 is TGTGCCAGCAGAGGGACGGGTTTCGATGGCTACACCTTC. The encoded protein is CASRGTGFDGYTF.

V is TRBV6-6 and J is TRBJ1-2; no definite D call. Germline V gene lookup returns CDR1 MNHNY and CDR2 SVGAGI (reference sequence). This CDR3 has 12 residues. V was trimmed by 2 bases and J by 3 bases, leaving 4 bases between them. CDR3 region: CASSYGDYGYTF. The CDR3 nucleotides are TGTGCCAGCAGTTACGGTGACTATGGCTACACCTTC.

This clonotype was counted at least ten times. The V gene is TRBV7-2, the J gene TRBJ2-1, with 15 bases identical to TRBD2. The junction had 3 bases not matched to a gene; V was cut back by 5 bases and J by 7 bases. The CDR3 runs to 15 residues. Germline V lookup: CDR1 SGHTA, CDR2 FQGNSA. CDR3 bases: TGTGCCAGCAGCACGGGACTAGCGGGAGGTAATGAGCAGTTCTTC. Translated: CASSTGLAGGNEQFF.

This clonotype has a handful of counts. The gene calls are TRBV19 and TRBJ2-1; 15 bases align to TRBD2. Germline lookup yields CDR1 LNHDA and CDR2 SQIVND (reference sequence). The length of the CDR3 is 16 residues. V shed 7 bases and J 6 bases; nucleotides not matched to a gene: 7. The DNA for the CDR3 is TGTGCCAGTACCAGGACTAGCGGGGGGGGATTCAATGAGCAGTTCTTC. Residues: CASTRTSGGGFNEQFF.

Only a few counts were recorded for this clonotype. V usage is TRBV7-9 and J usage is TRBJ1-2; a possible D gene is TRBD1 (6 bases). The germline CDR1 and CDR2 sequences are SEHNR and FQNEAQ (reference sequence). Trimming removed 5 bases at V and 1 base at J, with 26 bases between. The CDR3 sequence is 19 residues long. The DNA of the CDR3 is TGTGCCAGCAGCGGGGAGCCCGACGCCGGACAGACGCTTAACTATGGCTACACCTTC. Translation: CASSGEPDAGQTLNYGYTF. The variable domain in full, completed from reference TRBV7-9 and TRBJ1-2, reads DTGVSQNPRHKITKRGQNVTFRCDPISEHNRLYWYRQTLGQGPEFLTYFQNEAQLEKSRLLSDRFSAERPKGSFSTLEIQRTEQGDSAMYLCASSGEPDAGQTLNYGYTFGSGTRLTVV.